These 26 T cell receptor beta chains were all obtained from the same sample, sequenced in a study of blood T cell repertoires in COVID-19. Sequencing used immunoSEQ multiplex PCR; TCRdb keeps in-frame clones, though not all of them. The data contain some 120,000 clones, less than 85% of them seen just once; the ten biggest clones take up 9.5% to 15%. Specimen: peripheral blood. These receptors all stem from an older woman with acute or convalescent COVID-19.

This clone was recorded once. The rearrangement links TRBV21-1 to TRBJ1-1; the table calls TRBD1, which could not be checked here. TRBV21-1 is a recognized pseudogene. CDR3 length: 18 amino acids. CDR3 nucleotides: TGTGCCAGCAGCAAAGTTTGTAACCTCGGTAGGGGAAACACTGAAGCTTTCTTT. This encodes CASSKVCNLGRGNTEAFF.

A single count supports this clone. The J gene is TRBJ2-1, the V gene TRBV7-2; 7 bases agree with TRBD2. The CDR3 consists of 15 residues. Germline CDR1 and CDR2: SGHTA and FQGNSA. The V and J ends lost 2 bases and 4 bases, in that order; junction bases with no gene match: 5. The CDR3 coding sequence is TGTGCCAGCAGCTTAAGGAGCGGGAATTACAATGAGCAGTTCTTC. Its translation: CASSLRSGNYNEQFF.

The gene calls are TRBV3-1 (or the pseudogene TRBV3-2) and TRBJ2-5; D unclear. Trimming left V 4 bases short and J 3 bases short, with 9 bases between. The CDR3 is 13 amino acids. Looked up from germline, CDR1 is LGHDT and CDR2 is YNNKEL (reference sequence). Written as DNA, the CDR3 is TGTGCCAGCAGCCCCCCCTTTGAAGAGACCCAGTACTTC. Translated, it gives CASSPPFEETQYF.

This rearrangement joins TRBV29-1 to TRBJ2-5, with 8 bases that match TRBD1. CDR1 and CDR2 from the germline V gene are SQVTM and ANQGSEA. This CDR3 contains 13 residues. The V segment lost 7 bases and the J segment 4 bases; nucleotides outside the gene matches: 8. The CDR3: CSGRQGRRETQYF. CDR3 nucleotide sequence: TGCAGCGGACGACAGGGGAGGCGAGAGACCCAGTACTTC.

The V call is TRBV7-9, the J call TRBJ1-5; 8 bases align to TRBD1. Germline-derived CDR1 and CDR2 are SEHNR and FQNEAQ (reference sequence). The CDR3 has 14 amino acids. V lost 5 bases to trimming and J lost 2 bases; unmatched junction nucleotides: 2. The DNA for the CDR3 is TGTGCCAGCAGCGAGGGACAGGGCAATCAGCCCCAGCATTTT. This sequence encodes CASSEGQGNQPQHF.

The chain recombines TRBV3-1 (or the pseudogene TRBV3-2) with TRBJ1-6; the D gene is possibly TRBD1 (6 bases). In germline, CDR1 is LGHDT, CDR2 YNNKEL (reference sequence). This CDR3 spans 14 amino acids. Trimming removed 1 base at V and 10 bases at J, with 11 bases between. The CDR3 reads CASSQAGTISPLHF. CDR3 DNA sequence: TGTGCCAGCAGCCAAGCCGGGACAATCTCACCCCTCCACTTT.

The V gene is TRBV2, the J gene TRBJ1-6; perhaps TRBD1 as D (6 bases). This CDR3 is 13 amino acids long. With 9 bases removed from V and 7 bases from J, the gap between germline ends came to 13 bases. Germline CDR1 and CDR2: SNHLY and FYNNEI. CDR3 sequence (DNA): TGTGCCAGGGGGACATCGTGGAATTCACCCCTCCACTTT. This translates into CARGTSWNSPLHF.

This clone was recorded a few times. This chain's CDR3 is CASSQGVAPALHF. For the CDR3, the DNA is TGTGCCAGCAGCCAAGGTGTCGCCCCGGCCCTCCACTTT. The rearrangement joins TRBV3-1 (or the pseudogene TRBV3-2) to TRBJ1-6; D is undetermined. This CDR3 comprises 13 residues. Trimming stripped 1 base from V and 14 bases from J, with 12 bases between. Germline loops: CDR1 LGHDT, CDR2 YNNKEL (reference sequence).

The chain couples TRBV5-1 to TRBJ1-1; 7 positions agree with TRBD1. CDR3 length equals 13 residues. The germline V gene encodes CDR1 SGHRS and CDR2 YFSETQ. Trimming at V came to 4 bases and at J to 7 bases, leaving 7 bases not matched to a gene. This CDR3 reads CASSLGQAFEAFF. In DNA form, the CDR3 reads TGCGCCAGCAGCCTCGGACAGGCTTTTGAAGCTTTCTTT.

The V gene is TRBV18, the J gene TRBJ1-2, with D possibly being TRBD1 (6 bases). Trimming took off 0 bases at V and 6 bases at J, with 20 bases between the two ends. The CDR3 runs 17 residues. Germline loops: CDR1 KGHSH, CDR2 LQKENI. The CDR3: CASSPPAGVQGLHGYTF. The CDR3 nucleotides read TGTGCCAGCTCACCACCTGCGGGGGTGCAGGGGCTCCATGGCTACACCTTC.

The V and J genes are TRBV5-1 and TRBJ1-3; 9 nucleotides match TRBD1. This CDR3 is 18 amino acids long. V gave up 1 base and J gave up 0 bases; unmatched junction bases: 8. CDR1 SGHRS and CDR2 YFSETQ come from the germline V gene. The CDR3 DNA follows: TGCGCCAGCAGCTTGAAATCACAGGGGGCTAGCTCTGGAAACACCATATATTTT. Translation gives CASSLKSQGASSGNTIYF.

The gene calls are TRBV12-3 or TRBV12-4 and TRBJ1-2; a weak D match, TRBD1 (5 bases). The V end was cut by 0 bases, the J end by 8 bases, with 7 bases between. The CDR3 loop spans 12 amino acids. The CDR3 spells CASSLAAGGYTF. The CDR3, as DNA: TGTGCCAGCAGTTTAGCAGCAGGGGGCTACACCTTC.

This clone appeared a single time. This chain joins TRBV3-1 (or the pseudogene TRBV3-2) and TRBJ2-6; 8 bases agree with TRBD1. Germline V gene data show CDR1 as LGHDT and CDR2 as YNNKEL (reference sequence). V was clipped by 4 bases and J by 4 bases; unmatched bases: 6. This CDR3 has 16 amino acids. Written as DNA, the CDR3 is TGTGCCAGCAGCCCGTTGGACAGGGCAGGGGCCAACGTCCTGACTTTC. Translation gives CASSPLDRAGANVLTF.

The rearrangement links TRBV9 to TRBJ1-2; TRBD1 aligns across 7 bases. The germline V gene encodes CDR1 SGDLS and CDR2 YYNGEE. With 0 bases clipped from V and 6 bases from J, the junction kept 5 bases outside the gene matches. The CDR3 spans 14 residues. The CDR3 DNA is TGTGCCAGCAGCGTAGCGGGACAGATAAATGGCTACACCTTC. It encodes CASSVAGQINGYTF.

This sequence joins TRBV7-9 and TRBJ1-1, with TRBD1 matching 7 bases. V lost 2 bases and J lost 6; bases outside the gene matches: 0. In germline, CDR1 is SEHNR, CDR2 FQNEAQ (reference sequence). This CDR3 is 12 amino acids long. CDR3 sequence reads: CASSLTGAEAFF. The CDR3 DNA reads TGTGCCAGCAGCTTAACAGGGGCTGAAGCTTTCTTT.

This chain uses TRBV5-1 with TRBJ2-2; 8 bases match TRBD1. The germline gives CDR1 SGHRS, CDR2 YFSETQ. V gave up 7 bases and J gave up 1 base; unmatched junction bases: 6. The CDR3 is made up of 15 amino acids. The CDR3 DNA reads TGCGCCAGCCTGCCGGGACAGGTGAACACCGGGGAGCTGTTTTTT. This sequence encodes CASLPGQVNTGELFF.

Turning to this clone: Within the sample, other DNA sequences also encode this same CDR3. The chain combines TRBV4-1 with TRBJ2-1; no firm D call. Germline CDR1 and CDR2: MGHRA and YSYEKL. This CDR3 has 14 amino acids. The ends were cut back, 0 bases at V and 8 bases at J, with 11 bases in the middle. CDR3 loop: CASSQDDLVDEQFF. CDR3 nucleotides: TGCGCCAGCAGCCAAGATGACCTAGTGGATGAGCAGTTCTTC.

The J gene is TRBJ1-2, the V gene TRBV24-1; D is uncertain. The V end was cut by 1 base, the J end by 7 bases, with 9 bases between. Looked up from germline, CDR1 is KGHDR and CDR2 is SFDVKD. The CDR3 length is 13 residues. The CDR3 region has the DNA TGTGCCACCAGTGATTTTTCCTCTTCTGGCTACACCTTC. Protein: CATSDFSSSGYTF.

The chain uses TRBV2 and TRBJ1-4; 7 bases are a match to TRBD1. This CDR3 region has 14 residues. Germline assignment: CDR1 SNHLY and CDR2 FYNNEI. The ends lost 4 bases at V and 4 bases at J; junction bases unmatched: 3. The CDR3 bases are TGTGCCAGCAGTGGGGGACAGATTAATGAAAAACTGTTTTTT. Its translation: CASSGGQINEKLFF.

V is TRBV10-2 and J is TRBJ1-2, with a possible D match to TRBD1 (6 bases). This CDR3 region has 12 residues. Germline values: CDR1 WSHSY, CDR2 SAAADI. Trimming stripped 6 bases from V and 9 bases from J, with 14 bases between. The CDR3 DNA sequence: TGCGCCAGCAGGGGAGGGGGAGGTAGCTACACCTTC. Translating gives CASRGGGGSYTF.

This clone has a single count. This chain connects TRBV18 to TRBJ1-5; weak D call: TRBD1 (5 bases). Germline V gives CDR1 KGHSH, CDR2 LQKENI. CDR3 length: 15 amino acids. The V end was cut by 9 bases, the J end by 6 bases, with 21 bases between. The CDR3 sequence: CASSLGERVTQPQHF. CDR3 sequence (DNA): TGTGCCAGTTCTTTAGGGGAACGGGTGACTCAGCCCCAGCATTTT.

The chain links TRBV6-6 to TRBJ1-2, with 10 nucleotides matching TRBD1. Germline V gene sequence: CDR1 MNHNY, CDR2 SVGAGI (reference sequence). The CDR3 covers 15 residues. V trimming: 7 bases; J trimming: 7 bases; junction bases outside the gene matches: 12. The CDR3 DNA reads as TGTGCCAGCACCCCCGGGACAGGGGCTTCTATTGGCTACACCTTC. Translation gives CASTPGTGASIGYTF.

The gene calls are TRBV6-5 and TRBJ2-7, with a tentative D call TRBD1 (5 bases). Trimming took off 2 bases at V and 9 bases at J, with 20 bases between the two ends. The CDR3 runs to 15 residues. The germline CDR1 and CDR2 sequences are MNHEY and SVGAGI. CDR3 residues: CASSYAGQGSTRQYF. DNA for the CDR3: TGTGCCAGCAGTTACGCAGGGCAGGGCTCTACGAGGCAGTACTTC.

This clone was recorded a few times. The genes are TRBV19 and TRBJ2-3; 9 bases map to TRBD1. The CDR3 has 16 residues. Germline values: CDR1 LNHDA, CDR2 SQIVND (reference sequence). V lost 3 bases to trimming and J lost 5 bases; unmatched junction nucleotides: 9. The CDR3, as DNA: TGTGCCAGTAGTATGGAAGGGACAGGGATCAGAGATACGCAGTATTTT. This sequence encodes CASSMEGTGIRDTQYF.

The gene calls are TRBV7-2 and TRBJ2-7; perhaps TRBD1 as D (5 bases). Germline CDR1 and CDR2: SGHTA and FQGNSA. The CDR3 sequence is 13 residues long. V lost 2 bases to trimming and J lost 3 bases, with 8 bases between them. CDR3 in DNA: TGTGCCAGCAGCTTACAGGGTATCTACGAGCAGTACTTC. Translation gives CASSLQGIYEQYF. The full variable domain, completed using reference TRBV7-2 and TRBJ2-7, is GAGVSQSPSNKVTEKGKDVELRCDPISGHTALYWYRQSLGQGLEFLIYFQGNSAPDKSGLPSDRFSAERTGGSVSTLTIQRTQQEDSAVYLCASSLQGIYEQYFGPGTRLTVT.

The chain employs TRBV12-5 and TRBJ1-1; 8 bases align to TRBD1. Germline values: CDR1 LGHNT, CDR2 FRNRAP. The CDR3 sequence is 14 residues long. V gave up 6 bases and J gave up 6 bases; unmatched junction bases: 9. This chain's CDR3 is CASGGQVSKAEAFF. The CDR3 bases are TGTGCTAGTGGGGGACAGGTCTCCAAGGCTGAAGCTTTCTTT.